This T cell receptor (beta chain) came from a study of T cell clones after liver transplantation. On the study more broadly: Third-party-reactive TCRbeta sequences from pre-transplant mixed lymphocyte reactions served as antigen-independent comparators. Subjects received no induction therapy and standard immunosuppression until randomization at 12-24 months post-transplant.

A remark on this clone: What it recognizes is unknown.

The CDR3 has 11 residues. The germline V gene has CDR1 DFQATT and CDR2 SNEGSKA (reference sequence). Produced via immunoSEQ multiplex PCR; TCRdb's table is partial and in-frame only. The repertoire holds roughly 70,000 clones, with about 80% as singletons. Study findings and constraints: Conclusions were preliminary, with small, heterogeneous patient groups.

Sequencing used CD4+ T cells from blood, obtained before liver transplant. The receptor was derived from a human donor who received a liver transplant. The rearrangement joins TRBV20-1 to TRBJ2-1, with TRBD2 matching 12 bases. DNA of the CDR3: TGCAACGGACTAGCGGGGAATGAGCAGTTCTTC. Translated: CNGLAGNEQFF.